This T cell receptor (beta chain) is from a study of T cell responses to AZD1222 COVID-19 vaccine. Broader study findings: Spike was spanned by vaccine-associated CD4 TCRs, which were dominant at 160-218 and 743-854. Close to half of spike-specific TCRs reportedly recognize unmutated variant regions.

Here immunoSEQ multiplex PCR was the method, and the copy in TCRdb shows in-frame clones only, minus some. Of approximately 70,000 clones in the sample, roughly 88% were seen once. As regards this clone: Its antigen is unidentified.

Germline-derived CDR1 and CDR2 are DFQATT and SNEGSKA (reference sequence). The CDR3 spans 10 residues. V trimming: 5 bases; J trimming: 11 bases; junction bases outside the gene matches: 2. This TCR came from an adult in good health. The chain is built from TRBV20-1 and TRBJ2-3, with TRBD2 identical over 9 bases. Sequencing was performed on peripheral blood, taken on day 0 of AZD1222 vaccination. CDR3 region: CSASAGGQYF. The DNA of the CDR3 is TGCAGTGCTTCAGCGGGGGGGCAGTATTTT.